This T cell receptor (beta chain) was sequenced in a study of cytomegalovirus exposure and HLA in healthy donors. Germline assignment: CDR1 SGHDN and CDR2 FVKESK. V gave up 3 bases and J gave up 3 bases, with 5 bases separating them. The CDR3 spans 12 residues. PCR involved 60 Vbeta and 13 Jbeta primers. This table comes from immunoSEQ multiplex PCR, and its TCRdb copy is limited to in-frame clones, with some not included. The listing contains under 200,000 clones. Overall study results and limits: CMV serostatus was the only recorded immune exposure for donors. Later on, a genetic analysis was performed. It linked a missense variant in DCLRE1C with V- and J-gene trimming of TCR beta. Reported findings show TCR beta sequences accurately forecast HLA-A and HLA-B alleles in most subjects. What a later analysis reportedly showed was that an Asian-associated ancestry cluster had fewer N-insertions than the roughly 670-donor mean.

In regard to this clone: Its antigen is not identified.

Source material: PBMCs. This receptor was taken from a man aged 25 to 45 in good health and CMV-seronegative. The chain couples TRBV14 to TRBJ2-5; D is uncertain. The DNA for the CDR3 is TGTGCCAGCAGCCATATTAAAGAGACCCAGTACTTC. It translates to CASSHIKETQYF.